One and the same sample provided the 31 T cell receptor beta chains below, sequenced in a study of CD4+ T cells in melanoma. Profiling relied on immunoSEQ multiplex PCR, and the TCRdb table lists in-frame clones only, not all of them. Among roughly 12,000 clones listed, roughly two thirds were seen once. The sample was cells from a culture (not recorded whether cultured in vitro). These receptors were collected from a human donor with melanoma.

This chain uses TRBV11-2 with TRBJ1-1, with D perhaps TRBD1 (5 bases). This CDR3 spans 14 amino acids. Germline V gene lookup returns CDR1 SGHAT and CDR2 FQNNGV. The V end lost 5 bases, the J end lost 0 bases, and 10 bases lay between the germline ends. The CDR3 sequence: CASSPGRMNTEAFF. CDR3 coding DNA: TGTGCCAGCAGCCCGGGACGGATGAACACTGAAGCTTTCTTT. Variable domain in full (rest from reference TRBV11-2 and TRBJ1-1): EAGVAQSPRYKIIEKRQSVAFWCNPISGHATLYWYQQILGQGPKLLIQFQNNGVVDDSQLPKDRFSAERLKGVDSTLKIQPAKLEDSAVYLCASSPGRMNTEAFFGQGTRLTVV.

This clone has just one count. This chain joins TRBV5-1 and TRBJ1-1; TRBD1 matches at 7 bases. V lost 7 bases, J lost 2 bases, and 8 bases stayed unmatched. CDR1 is SGHRS and CDR2 is YFSETQ in the germline V gene. The CDR3 runs 14 residues. CDR3 DNA: TGCGCCAGCTGCCTAACAGGGGTTAACACTGAAGCTTTCTTT. This translates into CASCLTGVNTEAFF.

The chain couples TRBV19 to TRBJ2-7; perhaps D is TRBD1 or TRBD2 (6 bases each). V lost 3 bases and J 1 base, leaving 13 bases between the germline ends. This CDR3 spans 15 amino acids. Germline CDR1 LNHDA, CDR2 SQIVND (reference sequence). The CDR3 bases are TGTGCCAGTAGTATTAAAGGGGGGCCATCCTACGAGCAGTACTTC. Translating gives CASSIKGGPSYEQYF.

The sample holds a few counts of this clone. The chain uses TRBV19 and TRBJ1-2, with D maybe TRBD1 (5 bases). CDR3 length: 14 residues. CDR1 is LNHDA, CDR2 SQIVND, per germline (reference sequence). Trimming left V 7 bases short and J 8 bases short, with 20 bases between. The CDR3 here is CASISQGRTGGYTF. The CDR3 DNA sequence: TGTGCCAGTATTTCTCAGGGCAGAACGGGAGGCTACACCTTC.

The rearrangement uses TRBV27 and TRBJ1-2; the D gene is possibly TRBD1 (5 bases). Germline V gene sequence: CDR1 MNHEY, CDR2 SMNVEV (reference sequence). The CDR3 totals 12 residues. Trimming stripped 8 bases from V and 3 bases from J, with 10 bases between. The CDR3 DNA follows: TGTGCCAGCGCAGGAGGGGACTATGGCTACACCTTC. This encodes CASAGGDYGYTF.

The chain carries TRBV5-1 and TRBJ1-2, with D possibly TRBD1 on 5 matching bases. The V gene lost 4 bases and the J gene lost 6 bases, with 19 bases spanning the gap. There are 15 residues in the CDR3. CDR1 and CDR2 (germline): SGHRS, YFSETQ. The CDR3 sequence: CASSPGDSGWNGYTF. DNA of the CDR3: TGCGCCAGCAGCCCGGGTGACAGTGGGTGGAATGGCTACACCTTC.

The chain uses TRBV6-6 and TRBJ1-2, with unresolved D. In germline, CDR1 is MNHNY, CDR2 SVGAGI (reference sequence). The V end was cut by 0 bases, the J end by 8 bases, with 13 bases between. This CDR3 is built from 14 residues. CDR3 in DNA: TGTGCCAGCAGTTACTCGAAGTCCGGCCCCGGCTACACCTTC. As protein: CASSYSKSGPGYTF.

By share of the sample, this clone is medium-sized. Here the CDR3 reads CASSVRLGGEKLFF. CDR3 in DNA: TGTGCCAGCAGTGTCCGCTTAGGGGGCGAAAAACTGTTTTTT. The chain links TRBV2 to TRBJ1-4, with 7 bases that match TRBD1. The V gene's germline CDR1 is SNHLY and CDR2 FYNNEI. This CDR3 has 14 amino acids. V lost 4 bases to trimming and J lost 8 bases; unmatched junction nucleotides: 7.

V usage is TRBV15 and J usage is TRBJ1-1, with D perhaps matching TRBD1 (5 bases). Deletions cut 3 bases from V and 4 bases from J, with 12 bases between. The CDR3 length is 14 residues. CDR1 is LNHNV and CDR2 is YYDKDF in the germline V gene (reference sequence). The CDR3: CATSRWGRSTEAFF. The CDR3 DNA sequence: TGTGCCACCAGCAGGTGGGGCAGGAGCACTGAAGCTTTCTTT.

The chain carries TRBV12-2 and TRBJ1-2; the table's D gene call, TRBD1, was not cross checked with the DNA. TRBV12-2 is an annotated pseudogene. The CDR3 spans 16 residues. The DNA for the CDR3 is TGTGCAAGTCGCTTAGTTGTTTCCAGGGGAGAATATGGCTACACCTTC. This sequence encodes CASRLVVSRGEYGYTF.

V and J are TRBV5-1 and TRBJ1-4; D possibly corresponds to TRBD1 (5 bases). The ends were cut back, 4 bases at V and 3 bases at J, with 13 bases in the middle. This CDR3 spans 15 amino acids. Germline-derived CDR1 and CDR2 are SGHRS and YFSETQ. The CDR3 nucleotides are TGCGCCAGCAGCGGCGGGGCCCGGGCTAATGAAAAACTGTTTTTT. This gives the protein CASSGGARANEKLFF.

The chain is built from TRBV18 and TRBJ1-5; the D is unclear. V gave up 3 bases and J gave up 4 bases, with 7 bases separating them. CDR3 size: 13 residues. Per the germline V gene, CDR1 is KGHSH and CDR2 is LQKENI. CDR3 bases: TGTGCCAGCTCACCCGCTCGGAATCAGCCCCAGCATTTT. Translation gives CASSPARNQPQHF.

V usage is TRBV7-6 and J usage is TRBJ2-5; 10 bases are shared with TRBD2. With 4 bases clipped from V and 5 bases from J, the junction kept 10 bases outside the gene matches. This CDR3 has 16 amino acids. Germline CDR1 is SGHVS and CDR2 is FNYEAQ. For the CDR3, the DNA is TGTGCCAGCAGCTCAACCACCGCGGGACTAGCGGAGACCCAGTACTTC. As protein: CASSSTTAGLAETQYF.

V and J are TRBV25-1 and TRBJ2-2; maybe TRBD1 (6 bases). Germline V lookup: CDR1 MGHDK, CDR2 SYGVNS. V lost 2 bases, J lost 4 bases, and 14 bases lay in between. This CDR3 spans 16 amino acids. CDR3 amino acids: CASSEDIQGTTGELFF. CDR3 DNA: TGTGCCAGCAGTGAAGATATCCAGGGGACCACCGGGGAGCTGTTTTTT.

The chain has TRBV7-2 and TRBJ1-2; 9 nucleotides match TRBD1. The ends lost 1 base at V and 8 bases at J; junction bases unmatched: 5. CDR1 and CDR2 (germline): SGHTA, FQGNSA. This CDR3 is built from 14 residues. DNA for the CDR3: TGTGCCAGCAGCTTAGGGGACAGGGAGGGCGGCTACACCTTC. Its protein product is CASSLGDREGGYTF. Full variable domain (rest looked up from reference TRBV7-2 and TRBJ1-2): GAGVSQSPSNKVTEKGKDVELRCDPISGHTALYWYRQSLGQGLEFLIYFQGNSAPDKSGLPSDRFSAERTGGSVSTLTIQRTQQEDSAVYLCASSLGDREGGYTFGSGTRLTVV.

The chain couples TRBV2 to TRBJ1-6; tentative D call: TRBD1 (5 bases). CDR1 and CDR2 from the germline V gene are SNHLY and FYNNEI. The V end lost 7 bases, the J end lost 10 bases, and 20 bases lay between the germline ends. The CDR3 is 15 residues long. CDR3 DNA sequence: TGTGCCAGCAACGGGCGCGGGGGGGGAAACTCACCCCTCCACTTT. Amino acids: CASNGRGGGNSPLHF.

The chain links TRBV5-1 to TRBJ1-2; D call uncertain. V gave up 0 bases and J gave up 0 bases, with 6 bases separating them. This CDR3 has 14 amino acids. Germline CDR1 is SGHRS and CDR2 is YFSETQ. The CDR3 DNA follows: TGCGCCAGCAGCTTGGATCCAGCTAACTATGGCTACACCTTC. Protein: CASSLDPANYGYTF.

The chain employs TRBV5-1 and TRBJ2-7; D unresolved. Germline V gene sequence: CDR1 SGHRS, CDR2 YFSETQ. The CDR3 is 13 amino acids. V was clipped by 0 bases and J by 5 bases, with 9 bases between them. The CDR3 spells CASSLGQSNEQYF. CDR3 nucleotide sequence: TGCGCCAGCAGCTTGGGGCAGAGTAACGAGCAGTACTTC.

This clone was detected only a few times. The chain carries TRBV14 and TRBJ2-2, with a possible D match to TRBD2 (5 bases). Per germline, CDR1 SGHDN and CDR2 FVKESK. The CDR3 is made up of 14 amino acids. V was trimmed by 1 base and J by 5 bases, leaving 8 bases between them. The CDR3 reads CASSQVGGTGELFF. CDR3 coding DNA: TGTGCCAGCAGCCAAGTGGGCGGGACCGGGGAGCTGTTTTTT.

The J gene is TRBJ2-5, the V gene TRBV30; D possibly corresponds to TRBD1 (6 bases). Germline V lookup: CDR1 GTSNPN, CDR2 SVGIG (reference sequence). Trimming shortened V by 0 bases and J by 1 base, and 15 bases separated the two germline ends. The CDR3 loop spans 16 amino acids. The CDR3 here is CAWSVRDIWVQETQYF. The DNA for the CDR3 is TGTGCCTGGAGTGTCAGGGACATATGGGTCCAAGAGACCCAGTACTTC.

The chain joins TRBV7-9 to TRBJ1-6; 11 nucleotides align to TRBD1. Germline V gives CDR1 SEHNR, CDR2 FQNEAQ (reference sequence). CDR3 length equals 18 residues. Trimming at V came to 1 base and at J to 0 bases, leaving 2 bases not matched to a gene. The CDR3 nucleotides are TGTGCCAGCAGCTTAGGGGGGACAGGGGGCTCCTATAATTCACCCCTCCACTTT. Translating gives CASSLGGTGGSYNSPLHF.

This sequence joins TRBV19 and TRBJ1-2; D is possibly TRBD1 (6 bases). This CDR3 is 15 amino acids long. Per the germline V gene, CDR1 is LNHDA and CDR2 is SQIVND (reference sequence). V lost 5 bases to trimming and J lost 3 bases, with 16 bases between them. CDR3 loop: CASSSTGAAHYGYTF. CDR3 bases: TGTGCCAGTAGTTCGACAGGAGCCGCACACTATGGCTACACCTTC.

This clone was seen a few times. The CDR3 coding sequence is TGTGCCAGCAGTTTATCGGGCCCTGGGGCCAACGTCCTGACTTTC. As protein: CASSLSGPGANVLTF. V and J are TRBV6-5 and TRBJ2-6; D is ambiguous. This CDR3 contains 15 residues. CDR1 and CDR2 (germline): MNHEY, SVGAGI. Trimming shortened V by 4 bases and J by 2 bases, and 9 bases separated the two germline ends.

The chain is built from TRBV11-3 and TRBJ2-1; 11 nucleotides align to TRBD2. Germline trimming cut 3 bases from V and 4 bases from J; bases unmatched to any gene: 2. The CDR3 is made up of 15 amino acids. Germline V gene lookup returns CDR1 SGHNT and CDR2 YENEEA. This CDR3 is CASSFSGGEYNEQFF. As DNA, the CDR3 is TGTGCCAGCAGCTTTAGCGGGGGGGAGTACAATGAGCAGTTCTTC.

The V gene is TRBV19, the J gene TRBJ1-5; 10 bases are a match to TRBD1. Germline V lookup: CDR1 LNHDA, CDR2 SQIVND (reference sequence). V was clipped by 5 bases and J by 3 bases; unmatched bases: 13. The CDR3 is 18 residues long. The CDR3 DNA sequence: TGTGCCAGTAGTTCCCCTCCGGGACAGGGGTGGAACAATCAGCCCCAGCATTTT. Protein sequence: CASSSPPGQGWNNQPQHF. The full variable domain, with the rest looked up from reference TRBV19 and TRBJ1-5, is DGGITQSPKYLFRKEGQNVTLSCEQNLNHDAMYWYRQDPGQGLRLIYYSQIVNDFQKGDIAEGYSVSREKKESFPLTVTSAQKNPTAFYLCASSSPPGQGWNNQPQHFGDGTRLSIL.

V is TRBV6-5 and J is TRBJ1-5; TRBD1 matches 8 bases. CDR3 length: 14 residues. The germline V gene has CDR1 MNHEY and CDR2 SVGAGI. V was clipped by 5 bases and J by 3 bases; unmatched bases: 3. For the CDR3, the DNA is TGTGCCAGCAGTACGACAGGGGTCAATCAGCCCCAGCATTTT. It is translated as CASSTTGVNQPQHF.

The J gene is TRBJ2-5, the V gene TRBV5-1; D perhaps matches TRBD2 (7 bases). This CDR3 contains 14 residues. With 4 bases removed from V and 1 base from J, the gap between germline ends came to 11 bases. Germline-derived CDR1 and CDR2 are SGHRS and YFSETQ. The CDR3 sequence is CASSGGGSQETQYF. DNA of the CDR3: TGCGCCAGCAGCGGCGGGGGCAGCCAAGAGACCCAGTACTTC.

This clone was picked up a small number of times. The chain couples TRBV5-1 to TRBJ1-6; D may be TRBD1 (5 bases). Deletions cut 4 bases from V and 0 bases from J, with 17 bases between. The V gene's germline CDR1 is SGHRS and CDR2 YFSETQ. The CDR3 has 18 residues. The CDR3 reads CASSPGGAQSSYNSPLHF. In DNA, the CDR3 is TGCGCCAGCAGCCCGGGAGGGGCTCAGAGCTCCTATAATTCACCCCTCCACTTT.

This clone was seen a handful of times. The chain joins TRBV5-5 to TRBJ1-2; 7 nucleotides match TRBD1. Germline V gene sequence: CDR1 SGHKS, CDR2 YYEKEE (reference sequence). The CDR3 is made up of 13 amino acids. After removal of 3 bases from V and 3 bases from J, the junction contained 2 bases not matched to a gene. The CDR3 nucleotides read TGTGCCAGCAGCTCCGGACAGGACTATGGCTACACCTTC. Its translation: CASSSGQDYGYTF.

The rearrangement links TRBV7-3 to TRBJ2-3; D gene ambiguous. The CDR3 consists of 13 residues. CDR1 is SGHTA, CDR2 FQGTGA, per germline. Trimming took off 0 bases at V and 1 base at J, with 2 bases between the two ends. The CDR3 nucleotides read TGTGCCAGCAGCTTAACTGGCACAGATACGCAGTATTTT. Amino acids: CASSLTGTDTQYF.

This clone came up a few times. V usage is TRBV2 and J usage is TRBJ2-5; possible D gene TRBD1, 6 bases. V gave up 6 bases and J gave up 5 bases, with 19 bases separating them. Germline assignment: CDR1 SNHLY and CDR2 FYNNEI. This CDR3 spans 15 amino acids. The CDR3 nucleotides are TGTGCCAGCAGGAAATGGGACACATCGGGGGAGACCCAGTACTTC. Its translation: CASRKWDTSGETQYF.